One and the same sample provided the 12 T cell receptor beta chains below, sequenced in a study of response to subunit inactivated influenza vaccine. Each CDR3 protein gets one entry after TCRdb re-called the RT-PCR reads with MiXCR. The sample contains just over 300,000 distinct CDR3 sequences, roughly 22% of which appear only once. Source: PBMCs from blood, taken around 22 months after vaccination. The receptors shown here come from a man aged 50 to 75 who received an inactivated influenza vaccine.

This rearrangement joins TRBV5-1 to TRBJ2-3, with 9 bases identical to TRBD1. CDR3 length equals 14 residues. Germline V gene sequence: CDR1 SGHRS, CDR2 YFSETQ. With 4 bases clipped from V and 3 bases from J, the junction kept 3 bases outside the gene matches. The CDR3 region is CASSGGQGTDTQYF. DNA of the CDR3: TGCGCCAGCAGCGGCGGACAGGGGACAGATACGCAGTATTTT.

V gene TRBV12-3 or TRBV12-4 combines with J gene TRBJ2-5; D might be TRBD1 (6 bases). Deletions cut 7 bases from V and 4 bases from J, with 10 bases between. The CDR3 loop spans 12 amino acids. The CDR3 loop is CASIKQGETQYF. CDR3 coding DNA: TGTGCCAGCATAAAACAGGGAGAGACCCAGTACTTC.

This clonotype was detected a few times. Because the CDR3's place on the DNA is in doubt, the DNA is left out and the CDR3 is given as listed by TCRdb. The chain recombines TRBV19 with TRBJ1-1. CDR1 is LNHDA, CDR2 SQIVND, per germline (reference sequence). The CDR3 is 11 amino acids long, termini counted. The CDR3 sequence: CASTSGTEAFF.

In its sample, this clonotype was seen once. A junction end diverges from the germline sequence, so it may reflect a read error. The chain joins TRBV29-1 to TRBJ2-3; the D is unclear. This CDR3 has 13 amino acids. Germline V gene data show CDR1 as SQVTM and CDR2 as ANQGSEA. In DNA, the CDR3 is TGCAGCGTTGAAGATCTTATGATAGATCCGCAGTATTTT. It encodes CSVEDLMIDPQYF.

This chain uses TRBV9 with TRBJ1-4; 10 positions match TRBD1. CDR3 length: 14 residues. After removal of 3 bases from V and 7 bases from J, the junction contained 3 bases not matched to a gene. In germline, CDR1 is SGDLS, CDR2 YYNGEE. CDR3 sequence (DNA): TGTGCCAGCAGCGAGACAGGGGGCTTTGAAAAACTGTTTTTT. It is translated as CASSETGGFEKLFF.

The chain couples TRBV11-1 to TRBJ2-7, with D possibly being TRBD2 (6 bases). Germline V CDR1 and CDR2: SGHAT, FQDESV (reference sequence). This CDR3 has 15 amino acids. V lost 3 bases and J 3 bases, leaving 15 bases between the germline ends. This CDR3 is CASSLGEAAHYEQYF. The CDR3 bases are TGTGCCAGCAGCTTGGGGGAGGCAGCCCACTACGAGCAGTACTTC.

This chain joins TRBV12-3 or TRBV12-4 and TRBJ1-1; D possibly corresponds to TRBD1 (5 bases). This CDR3 has 14 amino acids. V lost 3 bases to trimming and J lost 0 bases, with 8 bases between them. The CDR3 nucleotides are TGTGCCAGCAGTTTCACGGACATGAACACTGAAGCTTTCTTT. Translated: CASSFTDMNTEAFF.

The V gene is TRBV20-1, the J gene TRBJ2-3; D tentatively fits TRBD1 or TRBD2 (5 bases each). Germline V CDR1 and CDR2: DFQATT, SNEGSKA (reference sequence). The CDR3 consists of 15 residues. With 5 bases removed from V and 4 bases from J, the gap between germline ends came to 19 bases. CDR3 region: CSARGLSKGPDTQYF. CDR3 coding DNA: TGCAGTGCTCGGGGCTTATCTAAGGGCCCAGATACGCAGTATTTT.

This clonotype has at least ten counts. The V call is TRBV6-6, the J call TRBJ1-6; a possible D gene is TRBD1 (6 bases). Germline V gene sequence: CDR1 MNHNY, CDR2 SVGAGI (reference sequence). This CDR3 comprises 12 residues. V shed 6 bases and J shed 9 bases, with 9 bases lying between them. CDR3 region: CASRQGSSPLHF. CDR3 DNA sequence: TGTGCCAGCAGACAGGGCAGTTCACCCCTCCACTTT.

This chain connects TRBV6-5 to TRBJ1-1, with D perhaps matching TRBD1 (5 bases). The V end lost 2 bases, the J end lost 4 bases, and 11 bases lay between the germline ends. The germline gives CDR1 MNHEY, CDR2 SVGAGI. The CDR3 extends over 14 amino acids. The CDR3 coding sequence is TGTGCCAGCAGTTACGGGGCCATGAGCACTGAAGCTTTCTTT. It is translated as CASSYGAMSTEAFF.

This chain uses TRBV7-9 with TRBJ2-5; possibly TRBD1 for D (6 bases). Germline values: CDR1 SEHNR, CDR2 FQNEAQ (reference sequence). Trimming took 4 bases from V and 1 from J, leaving 13 bases between them. The CDR3 loop spans 15 amino acids. The CDR3 nucleotides read TGTGCCAGCAGCTCTCGGGACAACGTCCAAGAGACCCAGTACTTC. It yields the protein CASSSRDNVQETQYF.

The rearrangement uses TRBV20-1 and TRBJ2-5; 7 bases are a match to TRBD1. CDR1 DFQATT and CDR2 SNEGSKA come from the germline V gene (reference sequence). There are 14 residues in the CDR3. V lost 0 bases, J lost 3 bases, and 4 bases stayed unmatched. The CDR3 sequence is CSARDPDRKETQYF. CDR3 in DNA: TGCAGTGCTAGAGATCCGGACAGGAAAGAGACCCAGTACTTC.